The clone carrying this T cell receptor beta chain has only a few counts. As yet, its antigen is unknown. This record belongs to a study of cytomegalovirus exposure and HLA in healthy donors. Findings of the study overall: As was reported, the classifier diagnosed cytomegalovirus status with high specificity and sensitivity. A later analysis found common viral pathogens apparently linked to several of the most significant clusters.

PCR amplification relied on 60 Vbeta primers (plus 13 Jbeta primers). The data were produced by immunoSEQ multiplex PCR, yet TCRdb's version contains in-frame clones alone and is incomplete. The data hold 140,000 or so clones, with about 74% observed a single time. CDR3 length equals 16 residues. In germline, CDR1 is MGHDK, CDR2 SYGVNS. The V gene lost 1 base and the J gene lost 0 bases, with 10 bases spanning the gap. The chain employs TRBV25-1 and TRBJ2-1; D unresolved. The sequence was collected from a man aged 18 to 35 in good health and CMV-seropositive. The sample taken for sequencing was PBMCs. The CDR3 coding sequence is TGTGCCAGCAGTGAATTGGGCGTGAGCTCCTACAATGAGCAGTTCTTC. Encoded protein: CASSELGVSSYNEQFF.